This TCR beta chain was obtained from a study of cytomegalovirus exposure and HLA in healthy donors. The PCR had 60 Vbeta and 13 Jbeta primers. TCRdb keeps only in-frame clones here, not all; method: immunoSEQ multiplex PCR. The repertoire holds 150,000 or so clones, under 70% seen once, with roughly a tenth in the top ten. The donors (healthy individuals) were bone marrow donors. The CDR3 is 17 residues long. Germline CDR1 reads GTSNPN; CDR2 reads SVGIG (reference sequence). Trimming removed 0 bases from V and 5 bases from J, with 22 bases in between. The receptor was isolated from a man aged 30-40 years in good health and CMV-seropositive. The chain has TRBV30 and TRBJ2-5; D possibly corresponds to TRBD2 (6 bases). Material: PBMCs. CDR3 coding DNA: TGTGCCTGGAGTGTACCGTGGGGGAGGCCCCGTGGGGAGACCCAGTACTTC. It yields the protein CAWSVPWGRPRGETQYF.